This TCR beta chain was profiled in a study of graft-versus-host responses after intestinal transplantation (dated by TCRdb to about 2021). Background on the whole study: Multivisceral, liver-intestinal, or isolated intestinal transplants were received by the recipients. Rather than being sequenced by the commercial service, samples from a few later patients were sequenced in-house on an Illumina MiSeq and processed with MiXCR. Donor T cell macrochimerism was defined as a peak of at least 4% donor T cells among recipient peripheral blood mononuclear cells. Alloreactive clones were identified by sequencing pre-transplant mixed lymphocyte reaction products and comparing them with unstimulated pre-transplant donor and recipient T cells. Of the 20 to 30 intestinal transplant recipients enrolled in the cohort, one of whom was a retransplant, a few patients without pretransplant specimens were excluded. After intestinal transplantation, graft-versus-host and host-versus-graft alloreactive T cell clones in the graft, circulation and bone marrow were tracked using bulk TCR-beta CDR3 sequencing. All recipients received anti-thymocyte globulin induction followed by maintenance tacrolimus and steroids for approximately 3 years.

In the paper's terms, the time point label means: cells obtained before transplantation from donor or recipient. In mixed lymphocyte reactions, roughly 200,000 CFSE-labeled pre-transplant responders were plated with roughly 200,000 irradiated violet-dye-labeled stimulators and cultured for less than 7 days. Proliferating CD3+CD4+CFSE-low and CD3+CD8+CFSE-low responder cells were FACS-sorted on a BD Influx sorter after the mixed lymphocyte reaction. With respect to this clone: There are no base qualities to consult, and no much larger clone falls within one base.

Library creation used the immunoSEQ multiplex PCR assay. For most patients, genomic DNA was isolated with the Qiagen DNeasy Blood and Tissue Kit and sent frozen to Adaptive Biotechnologies for TCR sequencing. For most patients, high-throughput TCR-beta CDR3 sequencing of genomic DNA was performed by Adaptive Biotechnologies. The original methods were these. TCR sequencing data were retrieved from Adaptive's ImmunoSEQ software for 15 to 20 patients, whereas a few other patients were processed with MiXCR and VDJtools. To correct CD4 versus CD8 sorting errors, any sequence found in both subsets at a frequency ratio below 5:1 was removed. CDR3 nucleotide sequences shared by donor and recipient were removed because the origin of these sequences could not be assigned. Alloreactive clones required at least 2-fold expansion over unstimulated cells and minimum CFSE-low frequency of 0.002% (template counts) or 0.001% (read counts). Clones detected in sequenced pre-transplant spleen, lymph node, or MLR CFSE-low populations of the donor or recipient were defined as mappable. Cumulative frequency of alloreactive clones was calculated as a percentage of all sequences weighted by copy number. The table was pulled from immuneACCESS by TCRdb, which kept in-frame rearrangements only. Such tables lose some clones; where checked, under half of the loss comes from unresolved V genes, and the rest has no known cause. That table is the source of V, J and clone size, and D and trimming were worked out from the DNA. The sample table records some 13,000 clones; around 40% of these occur just once. The top ten clonotypes cover 0.85% to 1.2% of the sample.

General study outcomes and caveats: Peak levels of circulating GvH clones were associated with declines in HvG clones early after transplant. High GvH to HvG T cell clonal ratios were observed in the allografts of patients with donor T cell macrochimerism. Conclusions were limited by the relatively low number and heterogeneity of intestinal transplant patients. GvH clones turned up in recipient bone marrow, with some appearing earlier in ileal mucosa or blood, a pattern consistent with an intestinal mucosal origin.

Reading from cysteine to phenylalanine, the CDR3 counts 17 amino acids. Only the CDR3 portion is preserved as DNA: 51 bases, with reading frame beginning at the first base. Here V drops 3 bases and J drops 1 base, and the junction holds 5 bases not matched to any gene. The CDR1 and CDR2 encoded by the germline V gene are SGHNT and YENEEA. The sequence was obtained from a human patient who received an intestinal transplant. The sequence is built from TRBV11-3 and TRBJ2-6; TRBD2 matches 8 bases in the middle. The sequencing used alloreactive CD4+ T cells from a mixed lymphocyte reaction culture, collected before intestinal transplant. The cell subset or site label corresponds to: CFSE-low proliferating T cells sorted from roughly six-day pre-transplant mixed lymphocyte reaction (GvH or HvG direction). The CDR3 sequence is CASSFYGGGSGANVLTF. At the DNA level, the sequence is TGTGCCAGCAGCTTTTACGGCGGGGGGTCTGGGGCCAACGTCCTGACTTTC.